This T cell receptor beta chain was recovered during a study of cytomegalovirus exposure and HLA in healthy donors. Study-wide background: An earlier analysis identified 117 million unique TCR beta sequences in some 170 million T cells.

This clone has a handful of counts. Its antigen remains unidentified. The study, taken as a whole, reports: The likely origin of a cluster of highly shared sequence variants was a sequencing artifact.

The PCR ran on 60 Vbeta and 13 Jbeta primers. Method: immunoSEQ multiplex PCR; TCRdb's copy keeps in-frame clones and lacks some. In the table there are around 91,000 clones, about three quarters of which are singletons. Sequenced: PBMCs. The clonotype comes from a male donor in good health and CMV-seropositive.

The CDR3 DNA follows: TGTGCCAGCAGCCAAACCGGGACAGGGGCCGGGGAGCTGTTTTTT. It codes for CASSQTGTGAGELFF. V usage is TRBV7-2 and J usage is TRBJ2-2; 10 nucleotides agree with TRBD1. Germline V lookup: CDR1 SGHTA, CDR2 FQGNSA. CDR3 length: 15 residues. The J segment lost 6 bases and the V segment lost 5 bases, leaving 6 bases of the junction unmatched. Full variable domain (missing parts from reference TRBV7-2 and TRBJ2-2): GAGVSQSPSNKVTEKGKDVELRCDPISGHTALYWYRQSLGQGLEFLIYFQGNSAPDKSGLPSDRFSAERTGGSVSTLTIQRTQQEDSAVYLCASSQTGTGAGELFFGEGSRLTVL.